This T cell receptor (beta chain) emerged from a study of blood T cells in healthy people across ages. Overall study findings and caveats: Among T cells, TCR beta diversity per million cells dropped roughly linearly as age rose.

A second PCR of 7 to 11 cycles used a sample-barcoded 5' primer and a J-beta primer mix. The template-switch adaptor, which had 12 random nucleotides, put a tag on each cDNA molecule. A minimum of 2.5 million CDR3-containing paired-end reads was obtained for each sample. One entry per CDR3 protein results from TCRdb running MiXCR on the 5' RACE reads. The sample holds hundreds of thousands of distinct CDR3 sequences; roughly 32% are singletons and the top ten take 15%. Germline V gene data show CDR1 as SGHRS and CDR2 as YFSETQ. V trimming: 3 bases; J trimming: 5 bases; junction bases outside the gene matches: 4. The CDR3 extends over 14 amino acids. This clonotype was observed at least ten times. Antigen specificity is unknown.

The receptor was isolated from a woman older than 75 in good health. The sample was blood. The chain is built from TRBV5-1 and TRBJ2-7; TRBD2 aligns across 11 bases. The DNA for the CDR3 is TGCGCCAGCAGCTGGGCGACTAGCGGGAACGAGCAGTACTTC. It yields the protein CASSWATSGNEQYF.